These T cell receptor beta chains were read from a single sample in a study of beta chain features in type 1 diabetes. Sequenced by immunoSEQ multiplex PCR; TCRdb stores in-frame clones only, minus some. The table has a few hundred thousand clones, roughly 12% seen once; the top ten hold about 0.017%. Sequenced input: naive CD4+ T cells from blood. These receptors all stem from a man between 18 and 35 years old in good health. Both conserved end residues are part of each CDR3. Fields, in order: J gene, clone size, D gene, V gene, CDR3 DNA, CDR3 protein. A D gene is named only where the DNA matches it firmly. Only some rows state a clone size, as once, few, many or a class for expanded clones.

j_call: TRBJ1-3
clone_size: few
d_call: -
v_call: TRBV30
cdr3_nt: TGTGCCTGGAGACAGTACTCTGGAAACACCATATATTTT
cdr3_aa: CAWRQYSGNTIYF

j_call: TRBJ1-5
clone_size: -
d_call: -
v_call: TRBV27
cdr3_nt: TGTGCCAGCAGTCCCCGGGGGGGCCAGCAGCCCCAGCATTTT
cdr3_aa: CASSPRGGQQPQHF

j_call: TRBJ1-2
clone_size: few
d_call: TRBD1
v_call: TRBV4-3
cdr3_nt: TGCGCCAGCAGCCAAGGGACAGGGGGCAGGTATGGCTACACCTTC
cdr3_aa: CASSQGTGGRYGYTF

j_call: TRBJ2-4
clone_size: -
d_call: -
v_call: TRBV15
cdr3_nt: TGTGCCACCAGCAGAGGAGGATTCATAGCCAAAAACATTCAGTACTTC
cdr3_aa: CATSRGGFIAKNIQYF

j_call: TRBJ2-7
clone_size: few
d_call: TRBD1
v_call: TRBV7-2
cdr3_nt: TGTGCCAGCAGCGCCCCGGGACAGGGCTACGAGCAGTACTTC
cdr3_aa: CASSAPGQGYEQYF

j_call: TRBJ2-1
clone_size: -
d_call: -
v_call: TRBV5-6
cdr3_nt: TGTGCCAGCAGCTTTGGGCAAAGCTCCTACAATGAGCAGTTCTTC
cdr3_aa: CASSFGQSSYNEQFF

j_call: TRBJ2-5
clone_size: -
d_call: TRBD2
v_call: TRBV5-1
cdr3_nt: TGCGCCAGCAGCGGTTCCGGACTAGCGGGGGGAGAGACCCAGTACTTC
cdr3_aa: CASSGSGLAGGETQYF

j_call: TRBJ1-5
clone_size: -
d_call: TRBD1
v_call: TRBV18
cdr3_nt: TGTGCCAGCTCACCACCTGAGACAGGGGGTGATCAGCCCCAGCATTTT
cdr3_aa: CASSPPETGGDQPQHF

j_call: TRBJ2-7
clone_size: -
d_call: TRBD2
v_call: TRBV7-2
cdr3_nt: TGTGCCAGCAGCTTACTCGGGACTAGCGACGAGCAGTACTTC
cdr3_aa: CASSLLGTSDEQYF

j_call: TRBJ2-7
clone_size: few
d_call: TRBD1
v_call: TRBV7-3
cdr3_nt: TGTGCCAGCAGCTTGCGGACAGGTTTTTACGAGCAGTACTTC
cdr3_aa: CASSLRTGFYEQYF

j_call: TRBJ2-7
clone_size: few
d_call: TRBD1
v_call: TRBV5-4
cdr3_nt: TGTGCCAGCAGCCGACGGACAGGGGGCTACGAGCAGTACTTC
cdr3_aa: CASSRRTGGYEQYF

j_call: TRBJ2-1
clone_size: few
d_call: -
v_call: TRBV4-3
cdr3_nt: TGCGCCAGCAGCCAAGATCGAAACAATTACAATGAGCAGTTCTTC
cdr3_aa: CASSQDRNNYNEQFF

j_call: TRBJ1-5
clone_size: few
d_call: -
v_call: TRBV25-1
cdr3_nt: TGTGCCAGCAGTGACAATCCAGGGAACCAGCCCCAGCATTTT
cdr3_aa: CASSDNPGNQPQHF

j_call: TRBJ2-7
clone_size: -
d_call: TRBD1
v_call: TRBV28
cdr3_nt: TGTGCCAGCAGTGTGACGGGACAGGGGACGACCTACGAGCAGTACTTC
cdr3_aa: CASSVTGQGTTYEQYF

j_call: TRBJ2-4
clone_size: few
d_call: -
v_call: TRBV11-2
cdr3_nt: TGTGCCAGCAGCACGGTAAACATTCAGTACTTC
cdr3_aa: CASSTVNIQYF

j_call: TRBJ2-3
clone_size: few
d_call: TRBD1
v_call: TRBV18
cdr3_nt: TGTGCCAGCTCACGTTTTGGGACAGACACAGATACGCAGTATTTT
cdr3_aa: CASSRFGTDTDTQYF

j_call: TRBJ2-1
clone_size: few
d_call: -
v_call: TRBV20-1
cdr3_nt: TGCAGTGCCGCGGGGAATTGGCAGTTCTTC
cdr3_aa: CSAAGNWQFF

j_call: TRBJ2-7
clone_size: -
d_call: -
v_call: TRBV7-2
cdr3_nt: TGTGCCAGCAGCTTCGGGCAGGGAAGCGAGCAGTACTTC
cdr3_aa: CASSFGQGSEQYF

j_call: TRBJ2-1
clone_size: few
d_call: TRBD1
v_call: TRBV9
cdr3_nt: TGTGCCAGCAGCGTAGCCGGGGGACAGGGAGACAATGAGCAGTTCTTC
cdr3_aa: CASSVAGGQGDNEQFF

j_call: TRBJ2-2
clone_size: few
d_call: TRBD2
v_call: TRBV11-2
cdr3_nt: TGTGCCAGCAGCTTAGGGCAGTGGGAGCGGGGCACCGGGGAGCTGTTTTTT
cdr3_aa: CASSLGQWERGTGELFF

j_call: TRBJ2-4
clone_size: -
d_call: -
v_call: TRBV9
cdr3_nt: TGTGCCAGCAGCGTTTCGCAGGAAAACATTCAGTACTTC
cdr3_aa: CASSVSQENIQYF

j_call: TRBJ2-3
clone_size: few
d_call: TRBD2
v_call: TRBV15
cdr3_nt: TGTGCCACCAGCAGAAGGACTAGCGGGACGGATACGCAGTATTTT
cdr3_aa: CATSRRTSGTDTQYF

j_call: TRBJ2-2
clone_size: -
d_call: -
v_call: TRBV11-3
cdr3_nt: TGTGCCAGCAGCTTAGGTCTTCGGGGTAGGGACACCGGGGAGCTGTTTTTT
cdr3_aa: CASSLGLRGRDTGELFF

j_call: TRBJ2-2
clone_size: -
d_call: -
v_call: TRBV7-2
cdr3_nt: TGTGCCAGCAGCAAGCGCCGTGATAGCAAGAACACCGGGGAGCTGTTTTTT
cdr3_aa: CASSKRRDSKNTGELFF

j_call: TRBJ2-3
clone_size: -
d_call: TRBD2
v_call: TRBV4-2
cdr3_nt: TGTGCCAGCAGCCAAGGGACTAGAATCACAGATACGCAGTATTTT
cdr3_aa: CASSQGTRITDTQYF

j_call: TRBJ2-1
clone_size: few
d_call: -
v_call: TRBV6-1
cdr3_nt: TGTGCCAGCAGTCGTCTAAATGAGCAGTTCTTC
cdr3_aa: CASSRLNEQFF

j_call: TRBJ1-5
clone_size: few
d_call: TRBD1
v_call: TRBV10-3
cdr3_nt: TGTGCCATCAGCGGAACGGGGACAGGGGGTGCTCAGCCCCAGCATTTT
cdr3_aa: CAISGTGTGGAQPQHF

j_call: TRBJ2-1
clone_size: few
d_call: TRBD1
v_call: TRBV19
cdr3_nt: TGTGCCAGTGGTGACAGGGTGGGTTCCTCCTACAATGAGCAGTTCTTC
cdr3_aa: CASGDRVGSSYNEQFF

j_call: TRBJ2-3
clone_size: -
d_call: -
v_call: TRBV7-2
cdr3_nt: TGTGCCAGCAGCCGCAGACTTACTAGCACAGATACGCAGTATTTT
cdr3_aa: CASSRRLTSTDTQYF

j_call: TRBJ2-7
clone_size: once
d_call: -
v_call: TRBV15
cdr3_nt: TGTGCCACCAGCAGAGATCGGGCGGGGCGTAGCTCCTACGAGCAGTACTTC
cdr3_aa: CATSRDRAGRSSYEQYF

j_call: TRBJ1-5
clone_size: -
d_call: TRBD1
v_call: TRBV11-2
cdr3_nt: TGTGCCAGCAGCCGACAGGGGGTGGGGCAGCCCCAGCATTTT
cdr3_aa: CASSRQGVGQPQHF

j_call: TRBJ2-5
clone_size: few
d_call: TRBD1
v_call: TRBV29-1
cdr3_nt: TGCAGCGCTGGGACAGGAGGGGAGACCCAGTACTTC
cdr3_aa: CSAGTGGETQYF

j_call: TRBJ1-5
clone_size: -
d_call: -
v_call: TRBV7-9
cdr3_nt: TGTGCCAGCAGTCCGGAGAATCAGCCCCAGCATTTT
cdr3_aa: CASSPENQPQHF

j_call: TRBJ2-3
clone_size: -
d_call: -
v_call: TRBV4-3
cdr3_nt: TGCGCCAGCAGCCAAGATCATGCAGATACGCAGTATTTT
cdr3_aa: CASSQDHADTQYF

j_call: TRBJ2-7
clone_size: few
d_call: TRBD2
v_call: TRBV5-1
cdr3_nt: TGCGCCAGCAGGCCGGGGGGGACCTCCTACGAGCAGTACTTC
cdr3_aa: CASRPGGTSYEQYF

j_call: TRBJ1-4
clone_size: few
d_call: -
v_call: TRBV7-2
cdr3_nt: TGTGCCAGCAGCCTCAATGAAAAACTGTTTTTT
cdr3_aa: CASSLNEKLFF

j_call: TRBJ2-2
clone_size: -
d_call: -
v_call: TRBV19
cdr3_nt: TGTGCCAGTAGTCGGGGCACCGGGGAGCTGTTTTTT
cdr3_aa: CASSRGTGELFF